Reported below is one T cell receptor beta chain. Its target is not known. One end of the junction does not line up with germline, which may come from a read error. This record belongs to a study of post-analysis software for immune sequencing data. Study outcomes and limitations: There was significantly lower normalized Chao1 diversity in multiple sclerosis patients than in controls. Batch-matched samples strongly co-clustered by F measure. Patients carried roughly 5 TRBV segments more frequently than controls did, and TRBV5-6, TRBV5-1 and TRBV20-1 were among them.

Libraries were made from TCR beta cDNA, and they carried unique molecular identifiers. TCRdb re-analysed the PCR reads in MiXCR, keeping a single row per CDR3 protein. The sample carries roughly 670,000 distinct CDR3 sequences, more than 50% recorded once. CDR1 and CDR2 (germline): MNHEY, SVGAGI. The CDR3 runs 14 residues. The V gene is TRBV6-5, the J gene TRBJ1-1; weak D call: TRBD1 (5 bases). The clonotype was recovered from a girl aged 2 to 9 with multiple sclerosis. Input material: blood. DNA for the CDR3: TGTGCCAGCAGCTCCCCCGGGGGTCGAACTGAGGCTTTCTTT. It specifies CASSSPGGRTEAFF.